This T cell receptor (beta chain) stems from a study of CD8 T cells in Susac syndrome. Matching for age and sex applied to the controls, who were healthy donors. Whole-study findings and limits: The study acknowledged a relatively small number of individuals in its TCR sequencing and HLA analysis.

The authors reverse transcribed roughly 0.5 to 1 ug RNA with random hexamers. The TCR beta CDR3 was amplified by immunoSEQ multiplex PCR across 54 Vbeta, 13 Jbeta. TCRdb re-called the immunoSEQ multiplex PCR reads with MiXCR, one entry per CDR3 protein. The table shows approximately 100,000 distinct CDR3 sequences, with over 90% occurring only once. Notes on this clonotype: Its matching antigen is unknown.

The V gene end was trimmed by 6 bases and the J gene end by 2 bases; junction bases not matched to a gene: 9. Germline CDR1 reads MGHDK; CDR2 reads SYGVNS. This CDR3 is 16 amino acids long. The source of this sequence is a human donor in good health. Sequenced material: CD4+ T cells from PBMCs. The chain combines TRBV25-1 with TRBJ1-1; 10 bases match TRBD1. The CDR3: CASREGQGLRNTEAFF. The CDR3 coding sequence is TGTGCCAGCAGAGAGGGACAGGGGCTTCGAAACACTGAAGCTTTCTTT.